The entry that follows covers one T cell receptor beta chain sequence. Looked up from germline, CDR1 is ENHRY and CDR2 is SYGVKD. The V and J ends lost 6 bases and 4 bases, in that order; junction bases with no gene match: 4. The CDR3 is 14 amino acids. This sample was included in a study of blood T cell repertoires in COVID-19. Study summary: Samples representing acute and convalescent COVID-19 were sourced from the United States, Italy and Spain.

Using immunoSEQ multiplex PCR, the repertoire was profiled, and TCRdb retains in-frame clones only, with some absent. The data hold 150,000 to 200,000 clones, with roughly 76% observed a single time. J is TRBJ1-5 and V is TRBV10-3; 9 bases match TRBD1. This receptor was taken from a woman between 45 and 60 years old with active or convalescent COVID-19. The sequencing input was peripheral blood. CDR3 coding DNA: TGTGCCATCAGAGGGGGGACAGGGAATCAGCCCCAGCATTTT. Translated, it gives CAIRGGTGNQPQHF.